This T cell receptor (beta chain) derives from a study of T cell responses to AZD1222 COVID-19 vaccine. Whole-study results and caveats: A rise in Spike-specific TCR breadth and depth followed two AZD1222 doses.

This CDR3 has 16 amino acids. Germline trimming cut 4 bases from V and 4 bases from J; bases unmatched to any gene: 9. Germline values: CDR1 SGHRS, CDR2 YFSETQ. This clone was seen only once. Its antigen is undetermined. Produced via immunoSEQ multiplex PCR; TCRdb's table is partial and in-frame only. The data hold 70,000 or so clones, with about 80% observed a single time. The chain uses TRBV5-1 and TRBJ1-1, with TRBD1 matching 11 bases. This clonotype was sampled from an adult who received the AZD1222 COVID-19 vaccine. Specimen: peripheral blood, collected 28 days after the second AZD1222 dose. CDR3 region: CASSRTGGGGGTEAFF. DNA of the CDR3: TGCGCCAGCAGCAGGACAGGGGGCGGAGGGGGCACTGAAGCTTTCTTT.